This T cell receptor beta chain was documented in a study of breast tumors, draining lymph nodes, adjacent tissues. The CDR3 contains 12 residues. CDR1 is SQVTM and CDR2 is ANQGSEA in the germline V gene. The ends were cut back, 5 bases at V and 1 base at J, with 8 bases in the middle. Breast cancer patients provided tissue from their axillary draining lymph nodes. Study results and limitations: Findings are consistent with lymph node origin and intratumoral expansion of most tumor T cells. Luminal-like breast cancer showed significantly greater tumor-nontumor repertoire similarity than basal-like breast cancer did.

Each CDR3 protein is one row after TCRdb ran MiXCR on the multiplex PCR reads. The data show 270,000 or so distinct CDR3 sequences, 30% to 35% seen once. As for this clonotype: Its antigen is undetermined.

Sample: axillary lymph node tissue. V is TRBV29-1 and J is TRBJ1-1, with unresolved D. The sequence came from a female donor with breast cancer. Some clones in this sample may be carry-over from other donors' samples. The CDR3 DNA sequence: TGCAGCGTTCTCGATTCGAACACTGAAGCTTTCTTT. Its protein product is CSVLDSNTEAFF.